The 10 T cell receptor beta chains presented below share a single source sample, sequenced in a study of shared clonotypes between healthy human individuals. Generated by immunoSEQ multiplex PCR, the TCRdb table keeps only in-frame clones and is missing some. The data hold approximately 2.1 million clones, with approximately 93% observed a single time. Sequenced sample: naive CD4+ T cells from PBMCs. As to subset: CD45RA+ positively selected. These receptors were collected from a man between 18 and 29 years old in good health. Some clones in this sample may be carry-over from other donors' samples.

In nucleotides, the CDR3 is TGTGCCAGCACCCCGCCCTTTTCGAGTGGCGGGTACAACGAGCAGTACTTC. Amino acid sequence: CASTPPFSSGGYNEQYF. This chain uses TRBV7-9 with TRBJ2-7; the D gene is possibly TRBD2 (5 bases). Trimming shortened V by 7 bases and J by 5 bases, and 27 bases separated the two germline ends. The germline V gene encodes CDR1 SEHNR and CDR2 FQNEAQ (reference sequence). The CDR3 consists of 17 residues.

For this clone: Other DNA sequences from this sample encode an identical CDR3 as well. The chain links TRBV18 to TRBJ2-1, with D perhaps being TRBD1 or TRBD2 (5 bases each). The CDR3 length is 13 residues. Per germline, CDR1 KGHSH and CDR2 LQKENI. V shed 3 bases and J shed 5 bases, with 8 bases lying between them. The CDR3 bases are TGTGCCAGCTCACCCGGGACGGACAATGAGCAGTTCTTC. It is translated as CASSPGTDNEQFF.

Turning to this clone: Other DNA sequences in the sample encode the same CDR3. J is TRBJ2-1 and V is TRBV18, with D perhaps matching TRBD2 (5 bases). V was pared by 4 bases and J by 0 bases, with 10 bases between. Germline V gives CDR1 KGHSH, CDR2 LQKENI. The CDR3 has 15 amino acids. CDR3 sequence: CASSLQGSSYNEQFF. The CDR3 coding sequence is TGTGCCAGCTCACTACAAGGGAGCTCCTACAATGAGCAGTTCTTC.

The V gene is TRBV28, the J gene TRBJ1-5, with D tentatively TRBD1 (5 bases). Germline V gives CDR1 MDHEN, CDR2 SYDVKM. V was cut by 0 bases and J by 7 bases, with 13 bases left in between. The CDR3 extends over 15 amino acids. Written as DNA, the CDR3 is TGTGCCAGCAGTTTATGGGACACGCGACACCAGCCCCAGCATTTT. Translating it yields CASSLWDTRHQPQHF.

V usage is TRBV28 and J usage is TRBJ2-7; D possibly uses TRBD1 or TRBD2 (5 bases each). The CDR3 sequence is 17 residues long. The V and J ends lost 2 bases and 0 bases respectively, with 17 bases between them. Germline lookup yields CDR1 MDHEN and CDR2 SYDVKM. CDR3: CASSLANPGRPSYEQYF. CDR3 nucleotide sequence: TGTGCCAGCAGTTTAGCGAATCCGGGACGGCCCTCCTACGAGCAGTACTTC.

The CDR3 reads CASSQDGRANEQYF. The CDR3 coding sequence is TGCGCCAGCAGCCAAGATGGAAGGGCCAACGAGCAGTACTTC. This chain links TRBV4-3 with TRBJ2-7, with unresolved D. This CDR3 has 14 residues. V shed 0 bases and J shed 5 bases, with 11 bases lying between them. Germline V gives CDR1 LGHNA, CDR2 YSLEER.

The gene calls are TRBV28 and TRBJ2-7; 7 positions match TRBD2. Germline V CDR1 and CDR2: MDHEN, SYDVKM. The CDR3 extends over 15 amino acids. The junction had 9 bases not matched to a gene; V was cut back by 5 bases and J by 2 bases. Written as DNA, the CDR3 is TGTGCCAGCAGTCCGGGAGGTTCGGGGGCCTACGAGCAGTACTTC. The encoded protein is CASSPGGSGAYEQYF.

The gene calls are TRBV11-3 and TRBJ2-6; unclear D gene. Trimming stripped 3 bases from V and 1 base from J, with 7 bases between. The CDR3 has 15 amino acids. The germline V gene encodes CDR1 SGHNT and CDR2 YENEEA. CDR3 amino acids: CASSFSSSGANVLTF. The CDR3 DNA sequence: TGTGCCAGCAGCTTCAGTAGTTCTGGGGCCAACGTCCTGACTTTC.

The chain is built from TRBV7-3 and TRBJ2-1; 7 bases are shared with TRBD2. The J segment lost 0 bases and the V segment lost 5 bases, leaving 13 bases of the junction unmatched. The CDR3 runs to 18 residues. The germline gives CDR1 SGHTA, CDR2 FQGTGA. In DNA, the CDR3 is TGTGCCAGCAGCCTTTCCACTGGCGGGAGTTCCTCCTACAATGAGCAGTTCTTC. It is translated as CASSLSTGGSSSYNEQFF.

About this clone itself: Other DNA sequences of this sample code for an identical CDR3. V and J are TRBV6-5 and TRBJ2-6; D ambiguous. The CDR3 consists of 15 residues. Germline V gene data show CDR1 as MNHEY and CDR2 as SVGAGI. Trimming cost V 3 bases and J 0 bases, with 6 bases left between them. CDR3 sequence reads: CASSYSSSGANVLTF. For the CDR3, the DNA is TGTGCCAGCAGTTATTCGAGCTCTGGGGCCAACGTCCTGACTTTC.